The TCR beta chain under discussion was sequenced for a study of blood T cell repertoires in COVID-19. Looking at the study overall: Samples representing acute and convalescent COVID-19 were sourced from the United States, Italy and Spain.

V was trimmed by 7 bases and J by 4 bases, leaving 22 bases between them. This CDR3 contains 16 residues. Looked up from germline, CDR1 is SEHNR and CDR2 is FQNEAQ (reference sequence). Assay: immunoSEQ multiplex PCR; the TCRdb copy retains only in-frame clones and omits some. In the table there are 150,000 to 200,000 clones, roughly 85% of which are singletons. Each participant's cohort was designated according to participant-reported clinical history. Recovered status applied to Cohort 3 donors who had two consecutive negative PCRs. It also applied to those with clearance or with symptom resolution.

Sequences were obtained from PBMCs or T cells enriched from blood (not recorded which). This chain connects TRBV7-9 to TRBJ1-2, with D perhaps TRBD1 (5 bases). This clonotype was obtained from a woman aged 18-29 years who had recovered from COVID-19. The CDR3 here is CASNNSGGLRPYGYTF. CDR3 DNA sequence: TGTGCCAGCAACAACTCGGGGGGTCTTAGACCCTATGGCTACACCTTC. Drawing the rest from reference TRBV7-9 and TRBJ1-2, the complete variable domain is DTGVSQNPRHKITKRGQNVTFRCDPISEHNRLYWYRQTLGQGPEFLTYFQNEAQLEKSRLLSDRFSAERPKGSFSTLEIQRTEQGDSAMYLCASNNSGGLRPYGYTFGSGTRLTVV.